This T cell receptor beta chain was found in a study of T cells in Graves' hyperthyroidism and ophthalmopathy. Study-wide results and limits: The model foresaw ophthalmopathy a median around seven months prior to onset.

Every diagnosis used clinical symptoms, serum thyroxine and TRAb, thyroid ultrasound and orbital computed tomography. The CDR3 sequence is 11 residues long. In germline, CDR1 is MNHNS, CDR2 SASEGT. Trimming removed 6 bases from V and 5 bases from J, with 7 bases in between. Regions amplified from RNA transcripts were the TCR beta CDR3 regions. TCR CDR3 underwent first-round RT-PCR with the HTBI primer set. TCRdb independently ran MiXCR on the multiplex PCR reads; one entry per CDR3 protein. The sample has under 700,000 distinct CDR3 sequences, roughly a sixth seen once; the top ten hold about 20%. For this clonotype: Its antigen is still unknown.

The sequence was obtained from a woman in her late teens or twenties with Graves' hyperthyroidism. Sequenced sample: blood. The rearrangement uses TRBV6-1 and TRBJ1-2; the D is unclear. The CDR3: CASRSDYGYTF. CDR3 DNA sequence: TGTGCCAGCAGGTCCGATTATGGCTACACCTTC.